Below are 20 T cell receptor beta chains sequenced from a single sample in a study of CD8+ T cells in alopecia areata (dated by TCRdb to the late 2010s). Libraries came from the immunoSEQ multiplex PCR assay. RNA was extracted from all samples and reverse transcribed into cDNA as template for TCR sequencing. TCRdb re-hosts the immuneACCESS table, in-frame sequences only. Its copies lack some clones; in the studies checked, an unresolved V gene accounts for under half of them, and the cause for the rest is not known. Present in this sample are about 23,000 clones, 40% to 60% of which were seen just once. Under 35% of the sample belongs to the ten largest clones. Sequenced sample: NKG2D-high CD8+ T cells sorted from blood. The cell subset or site label of this sample denotes: sorted CD8+ NKG2D-high blood T cells. The receptors derive from a human donor with alopecia areata.

By sample fraction, this clone is medium-sized (0.01 to 0.1%). The chain recombines TRBV7-9 with TRBJ2-1, with 7 nucleotides matching TRBD1. The CDR3 sequence is 16 residues long. CDR1 and CDR2 from the germline V gene are SEHNR and FQNEAQ (reference sequence). Losses at the gene ends were 4 bases for V and 7 bases for J; bases not matched to a gene: 13. The CDR3 nucleotides read TGTGCCAGCAGCTCTCCGGGACAGCGGCAAGGGAATGAGCAGTTCTTC. As protein: CASSSPGQRQGNEQFF.

The chain carries TRBV7-6 and TRBJ1-5; 9 bases map to TRBD1. CDR3 length equals 16 residues. Germline V gives CDR1 SGHVS, CDR2 FNYEAQ. Trimming took 4 bases from V and 6 from J; bases not matched to a gene: 10. As DNA, the CDR3 is TGTGCCAGCAGCTCCAGGACAGGGGTGGCAGGTCAGCCCCAGCATTTT. This codes for CASSSRTGVAGQPQHF.

Concerning this clone itself: The junction does not match germline at one end; this may be a read error. The rearrangement joins TRBV27 to TRBJ2-7, with D perhaps matching TRBD2 (6 bases). Germline V gene data show CDR1 as MNHEY and CDR2 as SMNVEV (reference sequence). The CDR3 spans 16 residues. The DNA of the CDR3 is TGTGCCAGCAGTCTATCCTTGGGGTCGGGAGTCTACGAGCAGTACTTC. As protein: CASSLSLGSGVYEQYF.

V gene TRBV5-1 combines with J gene TRBJ2-3; D is ambiguous. Germline V gene data show CDR1 as SGHRS and CDR2 as YFSETQ. V dropped 0 bases and J dropped 0 bases, with 14 bases sitting between them. The CDR3 has 17 residues. CDR3 coding DNA: TGCGCCAGCAGCTTGGCCTGGCCCCCCACTAGCACAGATACGCAGTATTTT. It codes for CASSLAWPPTSTDTQYF.

This chain joins TRBV19 and TRBJ1-5, with unresolved D. The germline V gene encodes CDR1 LNHDA and CDR2 SQIVND (reference sequence). V lost 5 bases and J 10 bases, leaving 21 bases between the germline ends. There are 15 residues in the CDR3. CDR3: CASSSLGQLDKPQHF. The DNA for the CDR3 is TGTGCCAGTAGTTCCCTCGGGCAGTTGGATAAACCCCAGCATTTT.

The chain uses TRBV29-1 and TRBJ1-2, with TRBD1 identical over 8 bases. CDR1 and CDR2 from the germline V gene are SQVTM and ANQGSEA. The CDR3 is 15 residues long. V gave up 4 bases and J gave up 5 bases; unmatched junction bases: 12. The CDR3 region has the DNA TGCAGCGTTGGGGGTTTGGACAGGGAAGTATATGGCTACACCTTC. This sequence encodes CSVGGLDREVYGYTF.

The chain joins TRBV7-8 to TRBJ2-7; 8 positions match TRBD1. Germline-derived CDR1 and CDR2 are SGHVS and FQNEAQ. J lost 6 bases, V lost 7 bases, and 8 bases had no gene match. The CDR3 is 13 amino acids. Here the CDR3 DNA reads TGTGCCAGCACTACCGGGACAGGTGGCGAGCAGTACTTC. Protein: CASTTGTGGEQYF.

CDR3 in amino acids: CASSLVSGTSQTKGELFF. The CDR3 DNA sequence: TGTGCCAGCAGCTTAGTCTCCGGGACTAGCCAGACTAAGGGGGAGCTGTTTTTT. This chain joins TRBV7-9 and TRBJ2-2; TRBD2 matches 9 bases. The CDR3 has 18 residues. The germline CDR1 and CDR2 sequences are SEHNR and FQNEAQ (reference sequence). V was pared by 1 base and J by 8 bases, with 14 bases of the junction left unmatched.

The gene calls are TRBV29-1 and TRBJ2-1, with a weak D call TRBD1 (6 bases). Per the germline V gene, CDR1 is SQVTM and CDR2 is ANQGSEA. The CDR3 sequence is 10 residues long. Trimming removed 5 bases from V and 13 bases from J, with 12 bases in between. CDR3 bases: TGCAGCGTTCAGGGGAGCCCACAGTTCTTC. Protein sequence: CSVQGSPQFF.

This clone was recorded a few times. The chain couples TRBV7-9 to TRBJ1-2; weak D call: TRBD1 (6 bases). Germline values: CDR1 SEHNR, CDR2 FQNEAQ (reference sequence). The CDR3 totals 11 residues. V gave up 11 bases and J gave up 5 bases, with 12 bases separating them. The CDR3 sequence is CAYRELYGYTF. CDR3 sequence (DNA): TGTGCCTACAGGGAGTTATATGGCTACACCTTC. Filled out from reference TRBV7-9 and TRBJ1-2, the complete variable domain reads DTGVSQNPRHKITKRGQNVTFRCDPISEHNRLYWYRQTLGQGPEFLTYFQNEAQLEKSRLLSDRFSAERPKGSFSTLEIQRTEQGDSAMYLCAYRELYGYTFGSGTRLTVV.

In its sample, this clone was seen a few times. V usage is TRBV7-9 and J usage is TRBJ1-1, with unresolved D. The CDR3 sequence is 14 residues long. Germline V gene lookup returns CDR1 SEHNR and CDR2 FQNEAQ (reference sequence). With 5 bases removed from V and 1 base from J, the gap between germline ends came to 11 bases. The CDR3 loop reads CASSDRDQNTEAFF. In nucleotides, the CDR3 is TGTGCCAGCAGCGACCGGGATCAGAACACTGAAGCTTTCTTT.

The rearrangement links TRBV4-1 to TRBJ1-2, with D unclear. Between the trimmed V and J ends, which lost 1 base and 4 bases, there was a span of 10 bases. CDR1 and CDR2 from the germline V gene are MGHRA and YSYEKL. This CDR3 spans 14 amino acids. This CDR3 is CASSQVGGSYGYTF. CDR3 sequence (DNA): TGCGCCAGCAGCCAAGTTGGTGGGTCCTATGGCTACACCTTC.

The V and J genes are TRBV29-1 and TRBJ2-1; 14 positions agree with TRBD2. Germline trimming cut 6 bases from V and 0 bases from J; bases unmatched to any gene: 4. The CDR3 is 16 amino acids. Per the germline V gene, CDR1 is SQVTM and CDR2 is ANQGSEA. In nucleotides, the CDR3 is TGCAGCGTGTCCGGGACTAGCGGGAGCTCCTACAATGAGCAGTTCTTC. As protein: CSVSGTSGSSYNEQFF.

V gene TRBV30 combines with J gene TRBJ2-1, with unresolved D. The CDR3 has 12 residues. Between the trimmed V and J ends, which lost 1 base and 10 bases, there was a span of 11 bases. The V gene's germline CDR1 is GTSNPN and CDR2 SVGIG (reference sequence). CDR3 nucleotide sequence: TGTGCCTGGAGTGATACCGCGGACGAGCAGTTCTTC. It is translated as CAWSDTADEQFF. Variable domain in full (rest from reference TRBV30 and TRBJ2-1): SQTIHQWPATLVQPVGSPLSLECTVEGTSNPNLYWYRQAAGRGLQLLFYSVGIGQISSEVPQNLSASRPQDRQFILSSKKLLLSDSGFYLCAWSDTADEQFFGPGTRLTVL.

The rearrangement joins TRBV13 to TRBJ2-7; the D is unclear. The V end was cut by 2 bases, the J end by 0 bases, with 11 bases between. The V gene's germline CDR1 is PRHDT and CDR2 FYEKMQ (reference sequence). The length of the CDR3 is 15 residues. Here the CDR3 DNA reads TGTGCCAGCAGCTTAATGTTTGGCGGCTCCTACGAGCAGTACTTC. It encodes CASSLMFGGSYEQYF.

The rearrangement links TRBV5-1 to TRBJ1-2; 8 nucleotides agree with TRBD1. Trimming cost V 1 base and J 8 bases; bases outside gene matches: 10. CDR3 length: 15 residues. The germline CDR1 and CDR2 sequences are SGHRS and YFSETQ. CDR3 nucleotides: TGCGCCAGCAGCTTGTACCGGACAGGGTTTGAAGGCTACACCTTC. Translated, it gives CASSLYRTGFEGYTF.

The V call is TRBV7-9, the J call TRBJ2-5, with TRBD2 matching 8 bases. Looked up from germline, CDR1 is SEHNR and CDR2 is FQNEAQ (reference sequence). The CDR3 spans 14 residues. Trimming at V came to 4 bases and at J to 4 bases, leaving 5 bases not matched to a gene. The CDR3 region has the DNA TGTGCCAGCAGCTCCCAGCGGGAGCGAGAGACCCAGTACTTC. Translation gives CASSSQRERETQYF.

J is TRBJ2-5 and V is TRBV6-1, with a tentative D call TRBD2 (6 bases). The germline gives CDR1 MNHNS, CDR2 SASEGT. This CDR3 spans 12 amino acids. Trimming took 6 bases from V and 14 from J, leaving 19 bases between them. The CDR3 loop is CASSRGGGVTYF. The DNA of the CDR3 is TGTGCCAGCAGCCGGGGAGGAGGGGTAACCTACTTC.

The chain is built from TRBV6-5 and TRBJ2-5, with 8 bases matching TRBD2. Trimming at V came to 4 bases and at J to 3 bases, leaving 7 bases not matched to a gene. Germline V gene data show CDR1 as MNHEY and CDR2 as SVGAGI. This CDR3 is 15 amino acids long. DNA for the CDR3: TGTGCCAGCAGTTTCATTACTAGCGGAAAAGAGACCCAGTACTTC. This translates into CASSFITSGKETQYF.

This clone is medium-sized in the sample. This chain uses TRBV10-2 with TRBJ2-3; D unclear. This CDR3 spans 13 amino acids. Trimming took off 5 bases at V and 6 bases at J, with 12 bases between the two ends. Germline V gene sequence: CDR1 WSHSY, CDR2 SAAADI. The CDR3 sequence: CASSSAGWDTQYF. CDR3 bases: TGCGCCAGCAGTTCTGCCGGTTGGGATACGCAGTATTTT.